This TCR beta chain was sequenced during a study of breast tumors, draining lymph nodes, adjacent tissues. Study-level results: Tumors had less TCR diversity than lymph nodes, more than nontumor tissue. Tumor and nontumor repertoires were significantly more similar in luminal-like than in basal-like breast cancer. The lymph node origin of tumor T cells was framed as consistent with a hypothesis, not demonstrated. Most tumor T cells seemingly derive from lymph node, then expand in tumor.

The lymph nodes were axillary draining lymph nodes from breast cancer patients. From the multiplex PCR reads, TCRdb called clonotypes with MiXCR, one entry per CDR3 protein. The sample has 250,000 or so distinct CDR3 sequences, 30% to 35% seen once. The CDR3 is 13 amino acids. V was clipped by 6 bases and J by 3 bases; unmatched bases: 2. CDR1 ENHRY and CDR2 SYGVKD come from the germline V gene. The sample holds many counts of this clonotype. Its antigen remains unidentified. Sequencing input: axillary lymph node tissue. The source is a female donor with breast cancer. Some clones in this sample may be carry-over from other donors' samples. The chain employs TRBV10-3 and TRBJ2-5; 9 positions match TRBD1. The DNA of the CDR3 is TGTGCCATCAGCGGGACAGGGAAAGAGACCCAGTACTTC. This encodes CAISGTGKETQYF.